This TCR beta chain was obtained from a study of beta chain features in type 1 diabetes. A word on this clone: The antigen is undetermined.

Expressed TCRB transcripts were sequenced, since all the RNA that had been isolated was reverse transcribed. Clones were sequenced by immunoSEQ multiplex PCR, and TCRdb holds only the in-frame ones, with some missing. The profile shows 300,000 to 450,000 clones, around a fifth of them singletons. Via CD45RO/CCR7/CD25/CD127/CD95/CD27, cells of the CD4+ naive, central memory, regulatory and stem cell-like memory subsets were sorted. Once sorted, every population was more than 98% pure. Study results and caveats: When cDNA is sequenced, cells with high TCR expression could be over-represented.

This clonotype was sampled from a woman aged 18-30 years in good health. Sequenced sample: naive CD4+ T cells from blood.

The CDR3 spells CASTLEGISTDTQYF. The DNA of the CDR3 is TGTGCCAGCACCCTTGAGGGAATAAGCACAGATACGCAGTATTTT. The rearrangement joins TRBV6-1 to TRBJ2-3; the D gene is possibly TRBD2 (5 bases). V dropped 7 bases and J dropped 0 bases, with 14 bases sitting between them. Per germline, CDR1 MNHNS and CDR2 SASEGT. CDR3 length equals 15 residues.